The 8 T cell receptor beta chains below were found in one sample sequenced in a study of cytomegalovirus exposure and HLA in healthy donors (dated by TCRdb to 2016 to 2017). The protocol used for the library was the immunoSEQ multiplex PCR assay. The multiplex PCR relied on a mix of 60 forward primers for TCR Vbeta segments and 13 reverse primers for TCR Jbeta segments. In its TCRdb copy, this immuneACCESS table keeps in-frame sequences only and misses some clones. Where compared with another copy, unresolved V genes explain less than half of these, and the others have no known cause. The sample table holds 98,000 or so clones, of which around 80% were seen once. The ten largest make up roughly 8% of the sample. Material: PBMCs. These receptors came from a human donor in good health.

A few counts support this clone. The rearrangement uses TRBV7-9 and TRBJ2-3; a weak D match, TRBD1 (5 bases). Per the germline V gene, CDR1 is SEHNR and CDR2 is FQNEAQ (reference sequence). V was cut by 2 bases and J by 4 bases, with 10 bases left in between. CDR3 length equals 14 residues. Here the CDR3 DNA reads TGTGCCAGCAGCTTAAGGGGTCAGGCAGATACGCAGTATTTT. It yields the protein CASSLRGQADTQYF.

The V gene is TRBV19, the J gene TRBJ1-1, with D uncertain. The germline CDR1 and CDR2 sequences are LNHDA and SQIVND (reference sequence). The ends were cut back, 1 base at V and 1 base at J, with 7 bases in the middle. CDR3 length equals 14 residues. This CDR3 reads CASSIGNRNTEAFF. The CDR3 region has the DNA TGTGCCAGTAGTATAGGAAACAGGAACACTGAAGCTTTCTTT.

This clone was picked up a small number of times. The chain uses TRBV12-5 and TRBJ1-5, with D possibly being TRBD1 (5 bases). Germline loops: CDR1 LGHNT, CDR2 FRNRAP. The CDR3 runs 15 residues. V lost 1 base to trimming and J lost 6 bases, with 13 bases between them. CDR3 bases: TGTGCTAGTGGTTTGGGGGGCGCGTTGGCTCAGCCCCAGCATTTT. Its protein is CASGLGGALAQPQHF. The variable domain in full, completed from reference TRBV12-5 and TRBJ1-5, reads DARVTQTPRHKVTEMGQEVTMRCQPILGHNTVFWYRQTMMQGLELLAYFRNRAPLDDSGMPKDRFSAEMPDATLATLKIQPSEPRDSAVYFCASGLGGALAQPQHFGDGTRLSIL.

The chain is built from TRBV4-2 and TRBJ1-5; the D is unclear. Germline CDR1 is LGHNA and CDR2 is YNFKEQ. V was shortened by 0 bases and J by 0 bases, with 15 bases between the two germline ends. The CDR3 consists of 18 residues. CDR3 in DNA: TGTGCCAGCAGCCAAGATTGGCCAGAATCTTTTAGCAATCAGCCCCAGCATTTT. It encodes CASSQDWPESFSNQPQHF.

This chain uses TRBV7-9 with TRBJ2-5; 7 bases align to TRBD2. V shed 6 bases and J 13 bases; nucleotides not matched to a gene: 11. CDR3 length: 12 residues. Germline V gene sequence: CDR1 SEHNR, CDR2 FQNEAQ (reference sequence). The CDR3 region is CASRPGEGGLYF. The CDR3 region has the DNA TGTGCCAGCAGACCTGGCGAGGGAGGGTTGTACTTC.

The genes are TRBV25-1 and TRBJ2-1; 7 bases match TRBD2. The germline gives CDR1 MGHDK, CDR2 SYGVNS. The CDR3 spans 14 residues. The junction had 10 bases not matched to a gene; V was cut back by 5 bases and J by 9 bases. The CDR3, as DNA: TGTGCCAGCAGTCCCCTCGGACTAGACGGTGAGCAGTTCTTC. Translating it yields CASSPLGLDGEQFF.

The V gene is TRBV2, the J gene TRBJ1-6, with D possibly matching TRBD1 (6 bases). The CDR3 spans 13 residues. The V gene lost 4 bases and the J gene lost 13 bases, with 14 bases spanning the gap. CDR1 and CDR2 from the germline V gene are SNHLY and FYNNEI. DNA of the CDR3: TGTGCCAGCAGTGGGGGGGGCCGCCCCCCCCTCCACTTT. Amino acid sequence: CASSGGGRPPLHF. The entire variable domain, with the rest obtained from reference TRBV2 and TRBJ1-6, is as follows: EPEVTQTPSHQVTQMGQEVILRCVPISNHLYFYWYRQILGQKVEFLVSFYNNEISEKSEIFDDQFSVERPDGSNFTLKIRSTKLEDSAMYFCASSGGGRPPLHFGNGTRLTVT.

This sequence joins TRBV14 and TRBJ2-7, with 11 nucleotides matching TRBD2. From germline, CDR1 is SGHDN and CDR2 FVKESK. V was clipped by 3 bases and J by 0 bases; unmatched bases: 4. This CDR3 is built from 16 residues. CDR3 sequence: CASSQGLAAFSYEQYF. The CDR3 region has the DNA TGTGCCAGCAGCCAGGGACTAGCGGCCTTCTCCTACGAGCAGTACTTC.